This T cell receptor beta chain was sequenced during a study of blood T cell repertoires in COVID-19. About the study: There were acute and convalescent COVID-19 samples, and they came from the United States, Italy and Spain. PBMCs, B-cell-depleted T cells, or T cells were the source of the cDNA or gDNA that made up the material.

Germline V gene lookup returns CDR1 SGHKS and CDR2 YYEKEE (reference sequence). This CDR3 has 16 residues. V gave up 0 bases and J gave up 6 bases; unmatched junction bases: 10. In the original workflow: Reference gene primer amplification gave nucleated cell count estimates. Profiling relied on immunoSEQ multiplex PCR, and the TCRdb table lists in-frame clones only, not all of them. V and J calls plus clone size are reproduced from that table; the DNA served to infer D and trimming. The data contain about 16,000 clones, 80% to 90% of them seen just once; the ten biggest clones take up 10%. V is TRBV5-5 and J is TRBJ2-3; 7 bases fit TRBD1. The source is a man older than 75 with acute or convalescent COVID-19. The sample comprised peripheral blood. The CDR3 here is CASSLALSGGRDTQYF. The CDR3 DNA sequence: TGTGCCAGCAGCTTGGCCCTATCAGGGGGTAGGGATACGCAGTATTTT.